A selection of T cell receptor beta chains follows, all from one sample in a study of Ad26.COV2.S vaccination and SARS-CoV-2 variants. Sequenced by immunoSEQ multiplex PCR; TCRdb stores in-frame clones only, minus some. Among around 400,000 clones listed, approximately 83% were seen once. The source was peripheral blood, collected in a trial of Ad26.COV2.S vaccine versus placebo. The receptors were gathered from a person aged 18-60 years who received the Ad26.COV2.S COVID-19 vaccine or a placebo. Both conserved end residues are part of each CDR3. The D gene is left open where the match is weak. Size is stated for part of the rows, as once, few or many counts, or as a class when the clone is expanded.

J: TRBJ1-2; D: .; V: TRBV18; size: few; CDR3: CASSPRQGYTF; DNA: TGTGCCAGCTCACCGCGGCAAGGCTACACCTTC
J: TRBJ1-2; D: .; V: TRBV6-5; size: .; CDR3: CASSYGDGYTF; DNA: TGTGCCAGCAGTTACGGAGATGGCTACACCTTC
J: TRBJ2-1; D: .; V: TRBV18; size: .; CDR3: CASSPPRAPLYNEQFF; DNA: TGTGCCAGCTCACCCCCTCGGGCACCCCTTTACAATGAGCAGTTCTTC
J: TRBJ1-2; D: .; V: TRBV9; size: .; CDR3: CATNVPGSPYGYTF; DNA: TGTGCAACGAACGTCCCAGGGTCCCCCTATGGCTACACCTTC
J: TRBJ1-6; D: .; V: TRBV25-1; size: .; CDR3: CASSTPASSYNSPLHF; DNA: TGTGCCAGCAGTACACCCGCGAGCTCCTATAATTCACCCCTCCACTTT
J: TRBJ2-7; D: TRBD2; V: TRBV30; size: .; CDR3: CAWGDGTSGSPYEQYF; DNA: TGTGCCTGGGGGGATGGGACTAGCGGGTCACCCTACGAGCAGTACTTC
J: TRBJ1-6; D: .; V: TRBV6-5; size: .; CDR3: CASSYGGWRSPLHF; DNA: TGTGCCAGCAGTTACGGAGGGTGGCGGTCACCCCTCCACTTT
J: TRBJ1-1; D: .; V: TRBV6-4; size: .; CDR3: CASSESSSVTEAFF; DNA: TGTGCCAGCAGTGAGTCTTCCAGTGTCACTGAAGCTTTCTTT
J: TRBJ1-6; D: .; V: TRBV2; size: few; CDR3: CASSRSSYNSPLHF; DNA: TGTGCCAGCAGTCGGAGCTCCTATAATTCACCCCTCCACTTT
J: TRBJ2-7; D: .; V: TRBV11-3; size: .; CDR3: CASSPQSGSYEQYF; DNA: TGTGCCAGCAGCCCCCAAAGTGGCTCCTACGAGCAGTACTTC
J: TRBJ2-7; D: TRBD1; V: TRBV12-3/TRBV12-4; size: few; CDR3: CASGPDRGHEQYF; DNA: TGTGCCAGCGGACCGGACAGGGGCCACGAGCAGTACTTC
J: TRBJ1-2; D: TRBD1; V: TRBV7-9; size: .; CDR3: CASSASDRAYGYTF; DNA: TGTGCCAGCAGCGCCTCGGACAGGGCCTATGGCTACACCTTC
J: TRBJ1-2; D: .; V: TRBV4-3; size: .; CDR3: CASSQDLEAGYTF; DNA: TGCGCCAGCAGCCAAGATTTGGAGGCTGGCTACACCTTC
J: TRBJ1-1; D: .; V: TRBV3-1/TRBV3-2; size: .; CDR3: CASSRMRNTEAFF; DNA: TGTGCCAGCAGCCGGATGAGGAACACTGAAGCTTTCTTT
J: TRBJ2-7; D: .; V: TRBV29-1; size: .; CDR3: CSVVRMLAGMVEQYF; DNA: TGCAGCGTTGTAAGGATGTTGGCAGGGATGGTCGAGCAGTACTTC
J: TRBJ2-6; D: .; V: TRBV27; size: .; CDR3: CASSLSGRGANVLTF; DNA: TGTGCCAGCAGTTTATCAGGGAGAGGGGCCAACGTCCTGACTTTC
J: TRBJ1-2; D: TRBD1; V: TRBV7-3; size: once; CDR3: CASSSARDREPSGGYTF; DNA: TGTGCCAGCAGCTCAGCCCGGGACAGGGAGCCTTCGGGCGGCTACACCTTC
J: TRBJ2-7; D: .; V: TRBV7-3; size: .; CDR3: CASSWYNWGEQYF; DNA: TGTGCCAGCAGCTGGTATAACTGGGGCGAGCAGTACTTC
J: TRBJ1-5; D: TRBD1; V: TRBV7-2; size: .; CDR3: CASSFTGDQPQHF; DNA: TGTGCCAGCAGCTTCACAGGGGATCAGCCCCAGCATTTT
J: TRBJ1-2; D: .; V: TRBV5-4; size: .; CDR3: CASSSPDRSTRGYTF; DNA: TGTGCCAGCAGCTCGCCAGACAGGTCCACGAGGGGCTACACCTTC
J: TRBJ1-5; D: .; V: TRBV19; size: .; CDR3: CASSMVTDQPQHF; DNA: TGTGCCAGTAGTATGGTGACAGATCAGCCCCAGCATTTT
J: TRBJ2-7; D: .; V: TRBV5-1; size: .; CDR3: CASSLAPEQGYEQYF; DNA: TGCGCCAGCAGCTTGGCCCCCGAACAGGGCTACGAGCAGTACTTC
J: TRBJ2-2; D: .; V: TRBV24-1; size: .; CDR3: CATRGRTNTGELFF; DNA: TGTGCCACCAGGGGGAGGACAAACACCGGGGAGCTGTTTTTT
J: TRBJ1-4; D: .; V: TRBV7-2; size: once; CDR3: CASSLMGLVNEKLFF; DNA: TGTGCCAGCAGCCTGATGGGCCTGGTAAACGAAAAACTGTTTTTT
J: TRBJ1-2; D: .; V: TRBV6-5; size: .; CDR3: CASLVARVSNYGYTF; DNA: TGTGCCAGCTTAGTGGCCAGAGTTTCTAACTATGGCTACACCTTC
J: TRBJ2-7; D: .; V: TRBV11-2; size: few; CDR3: CASSLWLGGLGHEQYF; DNA: TGTGCCAGCAGCTTATGGTTGGGGGGCTTAGGCCACGAGCAGTACTTC
J: TRBJ1-1; D: .; V: TRBV7-6; size: .; CDR3: CASSPGTQNTEAFF; DNA: TGTGCCAGCAGCCCCGGGACACAGAACACTGAAGCTTTCTTT
J: TRBJ1-6; D: .; V: TRBV5-1; size: .; CDR3: CASSFGQRESPLHF; DNA: TGCGCCAGCAGCTTCGGACAGAGGGAATCACCCCTCCACTTT
J: TRBJ2-7; D: .; V: TRBV6-6; size: few; CDR3: CASSPTSGEQYF; DNA: TGTGCCAGCAGTCCGACGAGTGGGGAGCAGTACTTC
J: TRBJ1-3; D: TRBD1; V: TRBV6-1; size: .; CDR3: CASSAHQGDNTIYF; DNA: TGTGCCAGCAGCGCCCACCAGGGGGACAACACCATATATTTT
J: TRBJ2-5; D: .; V: TRBV30; size: .; CDR3: CAWSVWRARMRETQYF; DNA: TGTGCCTGGTCTGTCTGGCGGGCCAGGATGAGAGAGACCCAGTACTTC
J: TRBJ2-3; D: .; V: TRBV6-2/TRBV6-3; size: .; CDR3: CASGRRGLVDTQYF; DNA: TGTGCCAGCGGCCGGCGGGGTCTCGTGGATACGCAGTATTTT
J: TRBJ1-2; D: .; V: TRBV28; size: .; CDR3: CASSQPNDPRYNYGYTF; DNA: TGTGCCAGCAGTCAACCGAACGACCCGAGGTATAACTATGGCTACACCTTC
J: TRBJ1-1; D: .; V: TRBV19; size: once; CDR3: CASSLQGETEAFF; DNA: TGTGCCAGTAGTCTTCAAGGGGAAACTGAAGCTTTCTTT
J: TRBJ1-2; D: .; V: TRBV9; size: .; CDR3: CASSAQMSYGYTF; DNA: TGTGCCAGCAGTGCCCAAATGAGCTATGGCTACACCTTC
J: TRBJ1-2; D: .; V: TRBV2; size: .; CDR3: CASSEYSLDGYTF; DNA: TGTGCCAGCAGTGAGTACAGCCTGGATGGCTACACCTTC
J: TRBJ2-4; D: .; V: TRBV10-3; size: once; CDR3: CAISPSGENIQYF; DNA: TGTGCCATCAGTCCCTCGGGGGAAAACATTCAGTACTTC
J: TRBJ2-3; D: .; V: TRBV10-3; size: .; CDR3: CAISGLGDTDTQYF; DNA: TGTGCCATCAGTGGACTAGGGGACACAGATACGCAGTATTTT
J: TRBJ2-1; D: TRBD1; V: TRBV2; size: .; CDR3: CASSGDRENNEQFF; DNA: TGTGCCAGCAGTGGTGACAGGGAGAACAATGAGCAGTTCTTC
J: TRBJ1-5; D: .; V: TRBV21-1; size: .; CDR3: CASSKKVWLFNQPQHF; DNA: TGTGCCAGCAGCAAGAAAGTTTGGCTTTTCAATCAGCCCCAGCATTTT
J: TRBJ2-3; D: .; V: TRBV20-1; size: .; CDR3: CSARGTDTQYF; DNA: TGCAGCGCCCGGGGAACAGATACGCAGTATTTT
J: TRBJ2-1; D: TRBD2; V: TRBV7-7; size: .; CDR3: CASSAPGTSGLRANEQFF; DNA: TGTGCCAGCAGCGCCCCCGGGACTAGCGGGCTACGAGCCAATGAGCAGTTCTTC
J: TRBJ1-2; D: .; V: TRBV28; size: once; CDR3: CASSLGLTYGYTF; DNA: TGTGCCAGCAGTTTGGGGCTTACCTATGGCTACACCTTC
J: TRBJ2-3; D: .; V: TRBV12-5; size: .; CDR3: CASGIDRGADTQYF; DNA: TGTGCTAGTGGGATCGACCGAGGGGCAGATACGCAGTATTTT
J: TRBJ1-1; D: .; V: TRBV3-1/TRBV3-2; size: .; CDR3: CASSQEVGRAGTEAFF; DNA: TGTGCCAGCAGCCAAGAGGTTGGCAGGGCTGGGACTGAAGCTTTCTTT
J: TRBJ2-6; D: .; V: TRBV5-6; size: .; CDR3: CASSLGVSGANVLTF; DNA: TGTGCCAGCAGCCTGGGGGTCTCTGGGGCCAACGTCCTGACTTTC